A single TCR beta chain is shown here with its context. TCRdb's table, derived via immunoSEQ multiplex PCR, lists solely in-frame clones and lacks some. The sample contains 2 million to 2.5 million clones, 85% to 95% of which appear only once. Cells designated naive CD8 were CD45RO-negative and were positively selected for CCR7, with terminally differentiated effector memory CD45RA+ cells excluded. This specimen comes from a study of shared clonotypes between healthy human individuals. The length of the CDR3 is 15 residues. V lost 1 base and J 5 bases, leaving 12 bases between the germline ends. Per germline, CDR1 MGHRA and CDR2 YSYEKL.

V gene TRBV4-1 combines with J gene TRBJ2-1; D may be TRBD1 or TRBD2 (5 bases each). Sequenced sample: naive CD8+ T cells from PBMCs. The TCR was taken from a man between 18 and 35 years old in good health. Some clones in this sample may be carry-over from other donors' samples. The CDR3 protein is CASSQGPGTNNEQFF. In DNA, the CDR3 is TGCGCCAGCAGCCAAGGACCGGGGACGAACAATGAGCAGTTCTTC.